A selection of T cell receptor beta chains follows, all from one sample in a study of T-cell reconstitution after alpha-beta-depleted transplantation in children. TCRdb called the PCR reads again in MiXCR, with one record for every CDR3 protein. The sample carries around 180,000 distinct CDR3 sequences, 8.5% to 14% recorded once. Specimen: PBMCs, collected before TCRalphabeta/CD19-depleted stem cell transplant. The receptors shown here come from a boy younger than 10 with acute myeloid leukemia, due to receive a stem cell transplant. The CDR3 runs from the conserved cysteine through the conserved F or W. Each record gives: D gene, clone size, V gene, J gene, CDR3 DNA, CDR3 protein. A D gene is named only where the DNA matches it firmly. Clone size is stated in some rows and not others, as once, few, many or a class when expanded.

>TRBD2|many|TRBV24-1|TRBJ2-1
TGTGCCACCAGTGATCCTCCGGGACTAGCGGGAATAGACTACAATGAGCAGTTCTTC
CATSDPPGLAGIDYNEQFF
>TRBD1|many|TRBV2|TRBJ1-5
TGTGCCAGCAGTGAAGCTCACAGGGGAGACCAGCCCCAGCATTTT
CASSEAHRGDQPQHF
>-|many|TRBV9|TRBJ1-1
TGTGCCAGCAGCGTATTCCCGGACAGGAACACTGAAGCTTTCTTT
CASSVFPDRNTEAFF
>-|many|TRBV3-1|TRBJ2-1
TGTGCCAGCAGCCACAGCGGTTTCTCCTACAATGAGCAGTTCTTC
CASSHSGFSYNEQFF
>-|many|TRBV20-1|TRBJ1-1
TGCAGTGCTACCCGAGACAATACGTTGAACACTGAAGCTTTCTTT
CSATRDNTLNTEAFF
>TRBD2|many|TRBV30|TRBJ2-2
TGTGCCTGGGGGACTAGCGCCACCGGGGAGCTGTTTTTT
CAWGTSATGELFF
>-|many|TRBV20-1|TRBJ1-2
TGCAGTGCTAGCGCTTTAGGGGAATTCTATGGCTACACCTTC
CSASALGEFYGYTF
>-|-|TRBV7-9|TRBJ2-7
TGTGCCAGCAGCTCGGAGCAGGGGGGCAGGGGGAGGATAGGAGAGCAGTACTTC
CASSSEQGGRGRIGEQYF
>-|-|TRBV28|TRBJ2-5
TGTGCCAGCAGCCCCCCCGGAGGAGGCCAAGAGACCCAGTACTTC
CASSPPGGGQETQYF
>TRBD2|many|TRBV12-3/TRBV12-4|TRBJ2-7
TGTGCCAGCAGTTCCGGACTAGGCGACTACGAGCAGTACTTC
CASSSGLGDYEQYF
>-|many|TRBV4-1|TRBJ1-6
TGCGCCAGCAGCCACCTTGGACAGTATAATTCACCCCTCCACTTT
CASSHLGQYNSPLHF
>TRBD2|many|TRBV9|TRBJ2-3
TGTGCCAGCAGCGTAGCCGGGGGGGGCACAGATACGCAGTATTTT
CASSVAGGGTDTQYF
>-|many|TRBV20-1|TRBJ1-5
TGCAGTGCTAGAGGGGGAGATCAGCCCCAGCATTTT
CSARGGDQPQHF
>TRBD1|many|TRBV20-1|TRBJ1-6
TGCAGTGCGGGAAGGGGACGGGGACAGGCGTATAATTCACCCCTCCACTTT
CSAGRGRGQAYNSPLHF
>-|many|TRBV12-3/TRBV12-4|TRBJ2-3
TGTGCCAGCAGTTTTTGGCAGTACACAGATACGCAGTATTTT
CASSFWQYTDTQYF
>-|many|TRBV20-1|TRBJ1-4
TGCAGTGCTAGTCTTCCGCCTGAAAAACTGTTTTTT
CSASLPPEKLFF
>-|many|TRBV12-3/TRBV12-4|TRBJ1-5
TGTGCCAGCAGACCCGGGGGGCTGGAGTCGGGGCCCCAGCATTTT
CASRPGGLESGPQHF
>TRBD2|many|TRBV9|TRBJ2-1
TGTGCCAGCAGCGTAGGACTAGCGGATACCTACAATGAGCAGTTCTTC
CASSVGLADTYNEQFF
>TRBD1|many|TRBV20-1|TRBJ1-2
TGCAGTGCTCAAAGACAGGGGAGCTATGGCTACACCTTC
CSAQRQGSYGYTF
>TRBD2|many|TRBV5-6|TRBJ2-3
TGTGCCAGCAGCTTGCGTCTAGCGGGGGCCCAAACAGATACGCAGTATTTT
CASSLRLAGAQTDTQYF
>TRBD2|many|TRBV20-1|TRBJ2-3
TGCAGTGCTAGAAGCCTTAGGACTAGCGAGGACACAGATACGCAGTATTTT
CSARSLRTSEDTDTQYF
>-|-|TRBV6-5|TRBJ1-3
TGTGCCAGCAGTTACTCAGAAGGGACTTTTGGAAACACCATATATTTT
CASSYSEGTFGNTIYF
>-|many|TRBV5-1|TRBJ1-2
TGCGCCAGCAGCTCGACAGTTAGCTATGGCTACACCTTC
CASSSTVSYGYTF
>-|many|TRBV27|TRBJ2-5
TGTGCCAGCAGCCTTGTGAGGTCAGGGGAGACCCAGTACTTC
CASSLVRSGETQYF
>-|many|TRBV6-5|TRBJ1-2
TGTGCCAGCAGTTACGGCAGGAGACGTTTTAACTATGGCTACACCTTC
CASSYGRRRFNYGYTF
>-|many|TRBV12-3/TRBV12-4|TRBJ1-5
TGTGCCAGCAGTTTCGAAATGTACCTGAATCAGCCCCAGCATTTT
CASSFEMYLNQPQHF
>TRBD2|many|TRBV10-3|TRBJ2-5
TGTGCCATCAGTGAGTCAGGTAGCGGGGGTTTCCAAGAGACCCAGTACTTC
CAISESGSGGFQETQYF
>-|many|TRBV5-5|TRBJ1-1
TGTGCCAGCAGCCCAGGGACACGGATTTTGAACACTGAAGCTTTCTTT
CASSPGTRILNTEAFF
>TRBD1|-|TRBV4-1|TRBJ1-2
TGCGCCAGCAGCGCCCGAGAGGACAGGGGTGCTGGCTACACCTTC
CASSAREDRGAGYTF
>-|many|TRBV27|TRBJ2-7
TGTGCCAGCAGTTTATCGCACAGACACTACGAGCAGTACTTC
CASSLSHRHYEQYF
>-|many|TRBV5-6|TRBJ2-5
TGTGCCAGCAGCTTGGTAGAGGGACTGATGGAGACCCAGTACTTC
CASSLVEGLMETQYF
>-|many|TRBV20-1|TRBJ1-1
TGCAGTGCTAGAGATTTCCGGAAAGGGGTCACTGAAGCTTTCTTT
CSARDFRKGVTEAFF
>-|many|TRBV21-1|TRBJ2-4
TGTGCCAGCAGCAAACCGGCGGAGGGCCATTCCAAAAACATTCAGTACTTC
CASSKPAEGHSKNIQYF
>-|many|TRBV11-2|TRBJ2-3
TGTGCCAGCAGCTTTAACCCTAGCACCGCAGATACGCAGTATTTT
CASSFNPSTADTQYF
>-|many|TRBV7-2|TRBJ1-2
TGTGCCAGCAGCTTGAGGGAGAAACCCGGAGGCTATGGCTACACCTTC
CASSLREKPGGYGYTF
>TRBD2|many|TRBV27|TRBJ2-1
TGTGCCAGCAGTTTAAGGCTAGCGGGAAGGGATGAGCAGTTCTTC
CASSLRLAGRDEQFF
>-|many|TRBV5-1|TRBJ1-4
TGCGCCAGCAGCTTGTATTGGCAGGCCCCTGAAAAACTGTTTTTT
CASSLYWQAPEKLFF
>-|many|TRBV28|TRBJ2-5
TGTGCCAGCAGTTCGACCCCGGCTGGCAGCCAAGAGACCCAGTACTTC
CASSSTPAGSQETQYF
>-|many|TRBV12-3/TRBV12-4|TRBJ2-5
TGTGCCAGCAGTTTTGGCCCGGGGGAGACCCAGTACTTC
CASSFGPGETQYF
>-|many|TRBV15|TRBJ2-5
TGTGCCACCAGCGCGGGGCTAGTAGAGACCCAGTACTTC
CATSAGLVETQYF
>TRBD2|many|TRBV5-1|TRBJ2-1
TGCGCCAGCAGCTTGGCCCTGCTAGCGGGGGGGACCTACAATGAGCAGTTCTTC
CASSLALLAGGTYNEQFF
>-|many|TRBV20-1|TRBJ2-1
TGCAGTGCTAGAACTAGTTCGTTGGACTACAATGAGCAGTTCTTC
CSARTSSLDYNEQFF
>-|many|TRBV20-1|TRBJ1-5
TGCAGTGCGCAGCCAGGGGGCAATCAGCCCCAGCATTTT
CSAQPGGNQPQHF
>-|many|TRBV5-1|TRBJ2-5
TGCGCCAGCAGCTTAGGCTACGCCCGAGCCCAAGAGACCCAGTACTTC
CASSLGYARAQETQYF
>-|many|TRBV20-1|TRBJ1-4
TGCAGTGCTAGGGGTGGCAGTGGGGCGGTGAATGAAAAACTGTTTTTT
CSARGGSGAVNEKLFF
>TRBD1|few|TRBV5-1|TRBJ1-5
TGCGCCAGCAGCCGCAGAGAGGGACAGGTTACCCAGCCCCAGCATTTT
CASSRREGQVTQPQHF
>-|few|TRBV20-1|TRBJ2-3
TGCAGTGCTACAGGGGATGGGGCCACAGATACGCAGTATTTT
CSATGDGATDTQYF
>-|many|TRBV27|TRBJ2-5
TGTGCCAGCAGAAGCCTAGAGACCCAGTACTTC
CASRSLETQYF
>-|-|TRBV15|TRBJ2-6
TGTGCCACCAGTCTGGGTACTTCTGGGGCCAACGTCCTGACTTTC
CATSLGTSGANVLTF
>-|many|TRBV27|TRBJ2-5
TGTGCCAGCAGTTTATGGGGGAGTGAAGAGACCCAGTACTTC
CASSLWGSEETQYF
>-|many|TRBV5-1|TRBJ2-1
TGCGCCAGCAGCGCTGCTGCGTCCGTGTGGGAGCAGTTCTTC
CASSAAASVWEQFF
>-|many|TRBV7-9|TRBJ2-6
TGTGCCAGCAGCTTTTCGTCAGGCTCTGGGGCCAACGTCCTGACTTTC
CASSFSSGSGANVLTF
>-|many|TRBV7-9|TRBJ2-3
TGTGCCAGCAGCTTGACATTGCCAGATACGCAGTATTTT
CASSLTLPDTQYF
>TRBD2|-|TRBV9|TRBJ2-2
TGTGCCAGCAGCGGACCCGGGACTAGCGGCAGTTGGGGGACCGGGGAGCTGTTTTTT
CASSGPGTSGSWGTGELFF
>TRBD1|many|TRBV7-9|TRBJ1-2
TGTGCCAGCAGCTTAGGCCGGGACAGGATATCTAACTATGGCTACACCTTC
CASSLGRDRISNYGYTF
>-|-|TRBV27|TRBJ1-5
TGTGCCAGCAGTTTGGGGGGAAATCGGCCCCAGCATTTT
CASSLGGNRPQHF
>-|few|TRBV23-1|TRBJ2-3
TGCGCCAGCAGTCAGAAGGTCCGGACACATACGCAGTATTTT
CASSQKVRTHTQYF
>-|many|TRBV29-1|TRBJ2-7
TGCAGCGTTGTAGGGCGAGGTAACTTTGAGCAGTACTTC
CSVVGRGNFEQYF